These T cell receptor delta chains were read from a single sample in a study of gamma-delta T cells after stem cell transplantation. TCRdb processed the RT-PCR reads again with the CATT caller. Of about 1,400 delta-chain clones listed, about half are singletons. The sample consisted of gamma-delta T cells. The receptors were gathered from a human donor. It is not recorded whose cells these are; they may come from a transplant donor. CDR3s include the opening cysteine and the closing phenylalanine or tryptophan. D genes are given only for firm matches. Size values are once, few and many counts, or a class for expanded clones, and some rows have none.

CSVLLCSKQTGDVLGDYPYIDKLIF	NA	TRAV29/DV5	NA	NA	TRDJ1
CACDTVLGDQAWDTRQMFF	TGTGCCTGTGACACCGTACTGGGGGATCAGGCCTGGGACACCCGACAGATGTTTTTC	TRDV2	few	TRDD3	TRDJ3
CACDTASREETAQLFF	TGTGCCTGTGACACGGCTTCACGGGAGGAGACAGCACAACTCTTCTTT	TRDV2	NA	NA	TRDJ2
CACDRLRGSPGYTDKLIF	TGTGCCTGTGACAGGCTCCGGGGGAGCCCTGGGTACACCGATAAACTCATCTTT	TRDV2	few	NA	TRDJ1
CACDALLGDTPDKLIF	TGTGCCTGCGACGCCTTACTGGGGGATACACCCGATAAACTCATCTTT	TRDV2	few	TRDD3	TRDJ1
CALGEWPTIVLPPYTDKLIF	TGTGCTCTTGGGGAATGGCCTACAATTGTCCTCCCTCCGTACACCGATAAACTCATCTTT	TRDV1	NA	NA	TRDJ1
CACDTLGSTYTDKLIF	TGTGCCTGTGACACCCTCGGCTCAACCTACACCGATAAACTCATCTTT	TRDV2	large	NA	TRDJ1
CACVSLSSSWDTRQMFF	TGTGCCTGTGTGTCGTTATCAAGCTCCTGGGACACCCGACAGATGTTTTTC	TRDV2	few	NA	TRDJ3
CACDTVGTTIHGKLIF	TGTGCCTGTGACACCGTAGGGACGACCATACATGGTAAACTCATCTTT	TRDV2	few	NA	TRDJ1
CALGDLRLVWFDTPDYTDKLIF	TGTGCTCTTGGGGACTTACGGCTGGTTTGGTTTGACACTCCCGACTACACCGATAAACTCATCTTT	TRDV1	hyperexpanded	NA	TRDJ1
CACGTLLGDTRLDTDNLIF	TGTGCCTGTGGCACTTTACTGGGGGATACCCGTTTGGACACCGATAACCTCATCTTT	TRDV2	NA	TRDD3	TRDJ1
CACDTNYGGATGGYRAAQLFF	TGTGCCTGTGACACAAACTACGGCGGGGCAACTGGGGGATATCGGGCAGCACAACTCTTCTTT	TRDV2	NA	TRDD3	TRDJ2
CACDTVLGDQAWDTRQMFF	TGTGCCTGCGACACCGTACTGGGGGATCAGGCCTGGGACACCCGACAGATGTTTTTC	TRDV2	once	TRDD3	TRDJ3
CACDTLGATRAVSDKLIF	TGTGCCTGTGACACTCTGGGGGCTACGCGGGCGGTGTCCGATAAACTCATCTTT	TRDV2	NA	TRDD3	TRDJ1
CACDTGPSYNWGIRGADKLIF	TGTGCCTGTGACACGGGGCCTTCCTACAACTGGGGGATACGAGGGGCCGATAAACTCATCTTT	TRDV2	few	TRDD3	TRDJ1
CACDTEDPDKLIF	TGTGCCTGTGACACCGAAGACCCCGATAAACTCATCTTT	TRDV2	NA	NA	TRDJ1
CACDPLGATNTDKLIF	TGTGCCTGTGACCCACTGGGGGCTACGAACACCGATAAACTCATCTTT	TRDV2	NA	TRDD3	TRDJ1
CACDTVGTNTDKLIF	TGTGCCTGTGACACCGTGGGGACGAACACCGATAAACTCATCTTT	TRDV2	large	NA	TRDJ1
CACDTIPGLVGSGGYSGRDKLIF	TGTGCCTGTGACACGATCCCCGGCTTGGTAGGCTCTGGGGGATACTCGGGACGGGATAAACTCATCTTT	TRDV2	NA	TRDD3	TRDJ1
CACDTLGPTALFEGDTDKLIF	TGTGCCTGCGACACGCTAGGGCCTACGGCTCTTTTTGAGGGGGATACAGATAAACTCATCTTT	TRDV2	few	TRDD3	TRDJ1
CACDTPGTGGYKNSSWDTRQMFF	TGTGCCTGTGACACGCCCGGTACTGGGGGATACAAGAATAGCTCCTGGGACACCCGACAAATGTTTTTC	TRDV2	NA	TRDD3	TRDJ3
CALGESSPCTGGCGRLIF	TGTGCTCTTGGGGAATCAAGCCCCTGTACTGGGGGATGTGGGAGACTCATCTTT	TRDV1	NA	TRDD3	TRDJ1
CACDTLTGASFHTDKLIF	TGTGCCTGTGACACTCTGACTGGGGCCTCCTTCCACACCGATAAACTCATCTTT	TRDV2	few	NA	TRDJ1
CALGEVSFLPTWLGDTRRLIF	TGTGCTCTTGGGGAAGTCTCATTTCTTCCTACGTGGCTGGGGGATACGCGTAGACTCATCTTT	TRDV1	NA	TRDD3	TRDJ1
CACDTVVTDVLGDANSWDTRQMFF	TGTGCCTGTGACACCGTGGTGACTGATGTACTGGGGGACGCCAACTCCTGGGACACCCGGCAGATGTTTTTC	TRDV2	NA	TRDD3	TRDJ3
CAYRPPRPELGDTEHQLIF	TGTGCTTATAGACCCCCGCGGCCTGAACTGGGGGATACCGAGCACCAACTCATCTTT	TRAV38-2/DV8	NA	TRDD3	TRDJ1
CACDTATGGLRSCDTRQMFF	TGTGCCTGTGACACCGCGACTGGGGGATTACGCTCCTGTGACACCCGACAGATGTTTTTC	TRDV2	once	TRDD3	TRDJ3
CACDMISLGDTDKLIF	TGTGCCTGTGACATGATCTCACTGGGGGATACCGATAAACTCATCTTT	TRDV2	few	TRDD3	TRDJ1
CACDPLGLGVTDKLIF	TGTGCCTGTGACCCCCTTGGACTGGGGGTAACCGATAAACTCATCTTT	TRDV2	NA	TRDD3	TRDJ1
CALGELECGILTVDHLIF	TGTGCTCTTGGGGAACTCGAATGTGGGATACTCACGGTCGATCACCTCATCTTT	TRDV1	NA	TRDD3	TRDJ1
CACDTAGISSWDTRQMFF	TGTGCCTGTGACACCGCGGGGATTAGCTCCTGGGACACCCGACAGATGTTTTTC	TRDV2	large	NA	TRDJ3
CACDTMTGPDKLIF	TGTGCCTGTGACACTATGACTGGGCCCGATAAACTCATCTTT	TRDV2	large	NA	TRDJ1
CAFDPLGGRYTDKLIF	TGTGCCTTTGACCCCCTGGGGGGACGGTACACCGATAAACTCATCTTT	TRDV2	NA	TRDD3	TRDJ1
CACDDLGGPPRYTDKLIF	TGTGCCTGTGACGACTTGGGTGGGCCACCGCGGTACACCGATAAACTCATCTTT	TRDV2	few	NA	TRDJ1
CACDTEDHDKLIF	TGTGCCTGTGACACCGAAGACCACGATAAACTCATCTTT	TRDV2	few	NA	TRDJ1
CACDTAGGTSSWDTRQMFF	TGTGCCTGTGACACCGCTGGGGGAACGAGCTCCTGGGACACCCGACAGATGTTTTTC	TRDV2	large	TRDD3	TRDJ3
CALGELEWGILTVDKLIF	TGTGCTCTTGGGGAACTCGAATGGGGGATACTCACGGTCGATAAACTCATCTTT	TRDV1	large	TRDD3	TRDJ1
CACDPLGEPYTDKLIF	TGTGCCTGTGACCCGTTGGGGGAACCTTACACCGATAAACTCATCTTT	TRDV2	few	TRDD3	TRDJ1
CALGNPFWTGGYAKSLTAQLFF	TGTGCTCTTGGGAACCCCTTCTGGACTGGGGGATACGCCAAGTCCTTGACAGCACAACTCTTCTTT	TRDV1	NA	TRDD3	TRDJ2
CALGEVGPILLGGLTDKLIF	TGTGCTCTTGGGGAAGTGGGTCCTATCCTACTGGGGGGCCTCACCGATAAACTCATCTTT	TRDV1	few	TRDD3	TRDJ1
CACDTLLGDTLTDKLIF	TGTGCCTGTGACACTCTACTGGGGGATACGCTCACCGATAAACTCATCTTT	TRDV2	large	TRDD3	TRDJ1
CACDIVGDTESDKLIF	TGTGCCTGTGACATCGTGGGGGATACCGAGTCCGATAAACTCATCTTT	TRDV2	NA	TRDD3	TRDJ1
CALGDHLPTSDTPDPDKLIF	TGTGCTCTTGGGGACCACCTTCCTACGTCGGATACTCCGGACCCCGATAAACTCATCTTT	TRDV1	NA	TRDD2	TRDJ1
CACDRLLGDITWDTRQMFF	TGTGCCTGTGACAGATTACTGGGGGATATTACCTGGGACACCCGACAGATGTTTTTC	TRDV2	few	TRDD3	TRDJ3
CACLLGDRNTDKLIF	TGTGCCTGTCTACTGGGGGATCGGAACACCGATAAACTCATCTTT	TRDV2	NA	TRDD3	TRDJ1
CACDPLLGDKRTDKLIF	TGTGCCTGTGACCCTCTACTGGGGGATAAGCGAACCGATAAACTCATCTTT	TRDV2	once	TRDD3	TRDJ1